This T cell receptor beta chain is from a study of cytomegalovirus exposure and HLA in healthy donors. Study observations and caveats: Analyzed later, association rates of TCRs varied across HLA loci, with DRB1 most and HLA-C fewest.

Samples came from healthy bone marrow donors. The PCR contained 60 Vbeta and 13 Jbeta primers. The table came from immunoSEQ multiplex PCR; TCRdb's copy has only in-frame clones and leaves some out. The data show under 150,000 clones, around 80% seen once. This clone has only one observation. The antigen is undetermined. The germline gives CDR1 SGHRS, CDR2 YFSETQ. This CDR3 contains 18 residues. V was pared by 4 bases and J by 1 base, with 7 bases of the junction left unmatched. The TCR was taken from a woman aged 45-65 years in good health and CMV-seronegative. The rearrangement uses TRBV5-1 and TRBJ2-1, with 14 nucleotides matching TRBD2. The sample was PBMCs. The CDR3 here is CASSTGLAGVGSYNEQFF. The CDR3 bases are TGCGCCAGCAGCACGGGACTAGCGGGAGTAGGGTCCTACAATGAGCAGTTCTTC.